This TCR beta chain was documented in a study of cytomegalovirus exposure and HLA in healthy donors. Primers: 60 Vbeta forward and 13 Jbeta reverse. Generated by immunoSEQ multiplex PCR, the TCRdb table keeps only in-frame clones and is missing some. The sample holds 150,000 to 200,000 clones, over 75% seen once. A note on this clone: Its antigen is unknown.

General study results and limits: Highest at DRB1 and lowest at HLA-C, TCR association rates differed among HLA loci in a later analysis.

Germline V lookup: CDR1 MNHEY, CDR2 SVGAGI. This CDR3 comprises 14 residues. J was trimmed by 6 bases and V by 6 bases; bases with no gene match: 10. This clonotype was sampled from a woman in her forties or fifties in good health and CMV-seropositive. The sample consisted of PBMCs. The chain joins TRBV6-5 to TRBJ2-7, with TRBD1 matching over 8 bases. CDR3 nucleotide sequence: TGTGCCAGCAGATCAACAGGGGGGAGATTCGAGCAGTACTTC. Its translation: CASRSTGGRFEQYF.